This T cell receptor (beta chain) was observed in a study of cytomegalovirus exposure and HLA in healthy donors. A word on this clone: Antigen unknown.

Findings of the study overall: In a later analysis, V- and J-gene trimming of beta chains associated with a DCLRE1C missense variant, replicated independently.

The PCR used 60 Vbeta and 13 Jbeta primers. The repertoire was sequenced with immunoSEQ multiplex PCR; TCRdb's copy has only in-frame clones and lacks some. The sample includes approximately 140,000 clones, around 67% of them seen just once. V was cut by 6 bases and J by 5 bases, with 17 bases left in between. Looked up from germline, CDR1 is SGHRS and CDR2 is YFSETQ. The CDR3 covers 15 residues. Sequencing used PBMCs. This clonotype was sampled from a woman in her late teens or twenties in good health and CMV-seronegative. The V gene is TRBV5-1, the J gene TRBJ1-4, with D possibly matching TRBD1 (5 bases). CDR3 sequence: CASTTGGLGNEKLFF. In DNA form, the CDR3 reads TGCGCCAGCACCACGGGGGGTTTGGGAAATGAAAAACTGTTTTTT.